The clone carrying this TCR beta chain was recorded only once. What it binds is unknown. Trimming took 8 bases from V and 8 from J; bases not matched to a gene: 7. This CDR3 is 13 amino acids long. Germline V gene lookup returns CDR1 MNHNS and CDR2 SASEGT. These data are taken from a study of CD4+ T cells in melanoma. General observations from the study: A reported correlation linked neoantigen-specific CD4+ T cells to CD8+, macrophage and B cell function.

TCRdb's copy holds only in-frame clones and misses some; the assay was immunoSEQ multiplex PCR. There are more than 8,000 clones in the sample; around 64% occur only once, and about 13% lies in the top ten. This clonotype was sampled from a human donor with melanoma. This chain connects TRBV6-1 to TRBJ1-3, with TRBD1 matching 9 bases. Sequences were obtained from cells from a culture (not recorded whether cultured in vitro). The CDR3 DNA reads as TGTGCCAGCGCGACAGGGGGACTATACACCATATATTTT. Amino acid sequence: CASATGGLYTIYF.